This T cell receptor (beta chain) is from a study of T-cell reconstitution after alpha-beta-depleted transplantation in children. TCRbeta library construction was performed incorporating unique molecular identifiers. TCRdb re-called the PCR reads through MiXCR, storing one row per CDR3 protein. The top ten hold about 5% of the sample, which has almost 500,000 distinct CDR3 sequences, 12% seen once. This clonotype was observed many times. In germline, CDR1 is SQVTM, CDR2 ANQGSEA. The CDR3 covers 15 residues. V was shortened by 1 base and J by 2 bases, with 14 bases between the two germline ends. V usage is TRBV29-1 and J usage is TRBJ1-2, with D unclear. The source material was PBMCs from the stem cell graft donor, sampled from the stem cell graft. This receptor was taken from a human donor who donated a stem cell graft to a child with combined immunodeficiency. The DNA for the CDR3 is TGCAGCGTTGAAGGACACCGGGAGAACAACTATGGCTACACCTTC. It specifies CSVEGHRENNYGYTF.